Shown below are 7 T cell receptor beta chains from a single sample sequenced in a study of cytomegalovirus exposure and HLA in healthy donors. 13 Jbeta primers and 60 Vbeta primers were used for the PCR. Produced via immunoSEQ multiplex PCR; TCRdb's table is partial and in-frame only. The table has around 120,000 clones, approximately 78% seen once. Sequencing was carried out using PBMCs. The receptor set was obtained from a human donor in good health.

This chain joins TRBV29-1 and TRBJ1-2, with D tentatively TRBD1 (5 bases). The V end was cut by 4 bases, the J end by 4 bases, with 16 bases between. The CDR3 loop spans 14 amino acids. Looked up from germline, CDR1 is SQVTM and CDR2 is ANQGSEA. The CDR3 DNA sequence: TGCAGCGTTGGGGGCCCACTCTTGGCCTATGGCTACACCTTC. Encoded protein: CSVGGPLLAYGYTF.

This clone showed up just a few times. The chain is built from TRBV19 and TRBJ1-2; TRBD1 agrees at 7 bases. The J segment lost 8 bases and the V segment lost 7 bases, leaving 4 bases of the junction unmatched. CDR3 size: 11 residues. From germline, CDR1 is LNHDA and CDR2 SQIVND (reference sequence). CDR3 loop: CASTRQGGYTF. The CDR3 DNA follows: TGTGCCAGTACTAGACAGGGCGGCTACACCTTC.

The CDR3 loop is CASSTGGAGGQFF. DNA for the CDR3: TGTGCCAGCAGCACAGGGGGGGCAGGTGGGCAGTTCTTC. The chain links TRBV11-2 to TRBJ2-1; perhaps TRBD1 as D (8 bases). V shed 5 bases and J shed 12 bases, with 17 bases lying between them. Germline V CDR1 and CDR2: SGHAT, FQNNGV. The CDR3 has 13 residues.

This chain joins TRBV27 and TRBJ2-3, with D possibly matching TRBD2 (5 bases). CDR3 size: 14 residues. V lost 7 bases and J 3 bases, leaving 14 bases between the germline ends. CDR1 is MNHEY and CDR2 is SMNVEV in the germline V gene (reference sequence). The CDR3 spells CASTTMRVTDTQYF. CDR3 bases: TGTGCCAGCACCACCATGAGGGTTACAGATACGCAGTATTTT.

This clone was detected a few times. This chain joins TRBV11-1 and TRBJ2-1; TRBD1 might be the D (5 bases). CDR1 SGHAT and CDR2 FQDESV come from the germline V gene (reference sequence). CDR3 length: 12 amino acids. The ends were cut back, 5 bases at V and 12 bases at J, with 14 bases in the middle. This chain's CDR3 is CASSHDSFGQFF. The DNA of the CDR3 is TGTGCCAGCAGCCACGACAGTTTCGGGCAGTTCTTC.

Here the CDR3 reads CASARTSGLYEQYF. DNA of the CDR3: TGTGCCAGCGCCAGGACTAGCGGGTTGTACGAGCAGTACTTC. The chain combines TRBV6-1 with TRBJ2-7; TRBD2 matches at 11 bases. Germline lookup yields CDR1 MNHNS and CDR2 SASEGT. This CDR3 comprises 14 residues. Trimming removed 8 bases from V and 4 bases from J; junction bases left unmatched: 7.

The chain couples TRBV5-1 to TRBJ1-4; TRBD1 agrees at 9 bases. V shed 0 bases and J 7 bases; nucleotides not matched to a gene: 10. Germline V gene data show CDR1 as SGHRS and CDR2 as YFSETQ. This CDR3 spans 17 amino acids. The DNA for the CDR3 is TGCGCCAGCAGCTTGGGGGACAGGGCCCGTATGGGTGAAAAACTGTTTTTT. It yields the protein CASSLGDRARMGEKLFF.